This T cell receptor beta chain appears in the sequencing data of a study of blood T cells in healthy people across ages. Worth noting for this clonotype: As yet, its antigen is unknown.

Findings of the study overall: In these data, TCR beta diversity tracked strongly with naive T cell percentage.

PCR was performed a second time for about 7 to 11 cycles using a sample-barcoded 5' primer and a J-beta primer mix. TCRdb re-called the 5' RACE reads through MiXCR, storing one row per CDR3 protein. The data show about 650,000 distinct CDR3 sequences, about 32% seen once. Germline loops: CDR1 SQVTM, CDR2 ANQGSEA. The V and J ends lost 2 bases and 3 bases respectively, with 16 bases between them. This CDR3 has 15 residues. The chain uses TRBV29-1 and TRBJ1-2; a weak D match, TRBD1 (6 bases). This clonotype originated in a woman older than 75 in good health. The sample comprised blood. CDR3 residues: CSVESPRTADYGYTF. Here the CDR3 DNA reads TGCAGCGTTGAAAGCCCCCGGACAGCCGACTATGGCTACACCTTC.